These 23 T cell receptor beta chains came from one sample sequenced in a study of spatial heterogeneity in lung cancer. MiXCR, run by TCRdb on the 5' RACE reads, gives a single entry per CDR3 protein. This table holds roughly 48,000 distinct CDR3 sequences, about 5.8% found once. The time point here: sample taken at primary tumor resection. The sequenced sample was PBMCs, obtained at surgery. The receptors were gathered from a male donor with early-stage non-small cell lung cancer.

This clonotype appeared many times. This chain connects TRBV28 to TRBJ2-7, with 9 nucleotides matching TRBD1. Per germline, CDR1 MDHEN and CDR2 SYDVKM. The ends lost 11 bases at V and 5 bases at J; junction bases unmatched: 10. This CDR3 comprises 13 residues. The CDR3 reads CAASRDRAHEQYF. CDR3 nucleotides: TGTGCCGCCAGCCGGGACAGGGCCCACGAGCAGTACTTC. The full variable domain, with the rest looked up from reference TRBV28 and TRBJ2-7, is DVKVTQSSRYLVKRTGEKVFLECVQDMDHENMFWYRQDPGLGLRLIYFSYDVKMKEKGDIPEGYSVSREKKERFSLILESASTNQTSMYLCAASRDRAHEQYFGPGTRLTVT.

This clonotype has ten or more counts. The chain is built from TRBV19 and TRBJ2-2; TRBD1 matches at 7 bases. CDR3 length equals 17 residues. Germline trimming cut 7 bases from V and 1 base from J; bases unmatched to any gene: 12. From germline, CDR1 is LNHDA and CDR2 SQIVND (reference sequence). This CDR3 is CASTAAQGYRNTGELFF. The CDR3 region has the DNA TGTGCCAGTACCGCCGCACAGGGGTATCGGAACACCGGGGAGCTGTTTTTT.

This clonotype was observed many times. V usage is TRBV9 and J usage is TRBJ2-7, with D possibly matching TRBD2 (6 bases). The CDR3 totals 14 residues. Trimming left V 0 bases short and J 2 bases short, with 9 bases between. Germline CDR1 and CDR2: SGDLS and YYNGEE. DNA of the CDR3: TGTGCCAGCAGCGTAGAACCTAGCGCCTACGAGCAGTACTTC. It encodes CASSVEPSAYEQYF.

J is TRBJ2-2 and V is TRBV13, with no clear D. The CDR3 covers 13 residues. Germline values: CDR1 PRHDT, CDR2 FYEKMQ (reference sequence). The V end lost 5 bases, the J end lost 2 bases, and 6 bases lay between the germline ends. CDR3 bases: TGTGCCAGCAGCGTACGTAACACCGGGGAGCTGTTTTTT. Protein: CASSVRNTGELFF. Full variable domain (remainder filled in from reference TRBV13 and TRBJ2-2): AAGVIQSPRHLIKEKRETATLKCYPIPRHDTVYWYQQGPGQDPQFLISFYEKMQSDKGSIPDRFSAQQFSDYHSELNMSSLELGDSALYFCASSVRNTGELFFGEGSRLTVL.

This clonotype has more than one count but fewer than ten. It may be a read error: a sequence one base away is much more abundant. The CDR3 loop is CASSTRHGEGPQHF. In nucleotides, the CDR3 is TGTGCCAGCAGCACGAGACATGGGGAGGGTCCCCAGCATTTT. The chain employs TRBV9 and TRBJ1-5; no firm D call. The CDR3 spans 14 residues. Trimming removed 4 bases from V and 10 bases from J, with 18 bases in between. Germline values: CDR1 SGDLS, CDR2 YYNGEE.

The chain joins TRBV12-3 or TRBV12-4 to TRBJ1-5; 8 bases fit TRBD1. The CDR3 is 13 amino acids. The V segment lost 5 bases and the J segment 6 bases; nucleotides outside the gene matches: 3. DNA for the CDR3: TGTGCCAGCAGTCGGGACAGGATTCAGCCCCAGCATTTT. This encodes CASSRDRIQPQHF.

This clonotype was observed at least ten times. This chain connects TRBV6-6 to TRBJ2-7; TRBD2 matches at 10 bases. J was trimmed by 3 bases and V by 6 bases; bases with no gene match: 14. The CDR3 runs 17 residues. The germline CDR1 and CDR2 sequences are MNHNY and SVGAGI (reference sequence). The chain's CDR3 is CASSSIPLAGVYYEQYF. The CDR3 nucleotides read TGTGCCAGCAGCTCGATCCCCCTAGCGGGAGTTTACTACGAGCAGTACTTC.

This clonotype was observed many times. CDR3 in DNA: TGTGCCAGCAGCTTGGGCACCTACGAGCAGTACTTC. This gives the protein CASSLGTYEQYF. V usage is TRBV6-6 and J usage is TRBJ2-7; D remains ambiguous. The CDR3 sequence is 12 residues long. Trimming took off 6 bases at V and 2 bases at J, with 8 bases between the two ends. The V gene's germline CDR1 is MNHNY and CDR2 SVGAGI (reference sequence).

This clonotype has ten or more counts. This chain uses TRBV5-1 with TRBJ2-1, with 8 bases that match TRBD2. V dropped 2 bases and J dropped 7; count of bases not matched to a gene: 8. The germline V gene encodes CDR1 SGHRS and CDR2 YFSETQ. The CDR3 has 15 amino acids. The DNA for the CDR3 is TGCGCCAGCAGCTTTAGCGGGACAAGGGGGAATGAGCAGTTCTTC. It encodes CASSFSGTRGNEQFF.

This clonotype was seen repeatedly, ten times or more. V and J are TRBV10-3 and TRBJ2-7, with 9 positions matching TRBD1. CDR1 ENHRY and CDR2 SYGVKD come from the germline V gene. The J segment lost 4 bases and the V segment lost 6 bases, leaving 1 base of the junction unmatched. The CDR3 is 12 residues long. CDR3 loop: CAISGQGYEQYF. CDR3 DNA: TGTGCCATCAGCGGACAGGGGTACGAGCAGTACTTC.

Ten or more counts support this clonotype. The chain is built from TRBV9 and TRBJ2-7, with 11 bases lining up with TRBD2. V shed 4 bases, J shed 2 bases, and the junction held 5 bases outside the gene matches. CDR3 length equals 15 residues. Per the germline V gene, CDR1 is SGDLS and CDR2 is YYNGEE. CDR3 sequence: CASSRGLAEPYEQYF. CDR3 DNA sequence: TGTGCCAGCAGCAGGGGACTAGCGGAGCCCTACGAGCAGTACTTC. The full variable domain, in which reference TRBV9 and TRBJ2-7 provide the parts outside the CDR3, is DSGVTQTPKHLITATGQRVTLRCSPRSGDLSVYWYQQSLDQGLQFLIQYYNGEERAKGNILERFSAQQFPDLHSELNLSSLELGDSALYFCASSRGLAEPYEQYFGPGTRLTVT.

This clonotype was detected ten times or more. The CDR3 protein is CASSLGTGRKTQYF. CDR3 DNA sequence: TGTGCCAGCAGCTTAGGCACAGGGCGGAAGACCCAGTACTTC. V usage is TRBV7-6 and J usage is TRBJ2-5; TRBD1 might be the D (6 bases). Germline loops: CDR1 SGHVS, CDR2 FNYEAQ. CDR3 length equals 14 residues. V was cut by 1 base and J by 6 bases, with 12 bases left in between.

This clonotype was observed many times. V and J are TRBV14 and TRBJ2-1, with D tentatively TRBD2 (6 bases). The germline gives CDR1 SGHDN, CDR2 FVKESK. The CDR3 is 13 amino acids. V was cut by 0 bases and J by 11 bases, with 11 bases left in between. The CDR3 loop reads CASSQEMGGKQFF. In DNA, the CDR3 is TGTGCCAGCAGCCAAGAAATGGGCGGGAAGCAGTTCTTC.

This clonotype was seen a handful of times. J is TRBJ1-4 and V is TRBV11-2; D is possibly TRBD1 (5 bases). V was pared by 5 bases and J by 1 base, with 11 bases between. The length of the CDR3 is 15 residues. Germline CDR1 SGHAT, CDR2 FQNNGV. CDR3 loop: CASSPPGRTNEKLFF. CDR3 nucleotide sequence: TGTGCCAGCAGCCCGCCAGGGAGAACTAATGAAAAACTGTTTTTT.

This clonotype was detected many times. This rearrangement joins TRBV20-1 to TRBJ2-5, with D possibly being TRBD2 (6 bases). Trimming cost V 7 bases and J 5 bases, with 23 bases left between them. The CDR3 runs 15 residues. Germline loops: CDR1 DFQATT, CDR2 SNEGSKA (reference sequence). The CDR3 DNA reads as TGCAGTGTCTACCGGGGAGGCGGACGGACGGAGACCCAGTACTTC. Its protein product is CSVYRGGGRTETQYF.

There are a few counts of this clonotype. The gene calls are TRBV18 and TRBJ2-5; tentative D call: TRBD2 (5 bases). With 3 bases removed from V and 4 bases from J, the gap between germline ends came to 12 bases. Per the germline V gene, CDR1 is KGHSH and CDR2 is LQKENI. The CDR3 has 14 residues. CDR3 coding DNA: TGTGCCAGCTCACCCCCGGGGATACGAGAGACCCAGTACTTC. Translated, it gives CASSPPGIRETQYF. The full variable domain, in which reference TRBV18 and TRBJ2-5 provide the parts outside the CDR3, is NAGVMQNPRHLVRRRGQEARLRCSPMKGHSHVYWYRQLPEEGLKFMVYLQKENIIDESGMPKERFSAEFPKEGPSILRIQQVVRGDSAAYFCASSPPGIRETQYFGPGTRLLVL.

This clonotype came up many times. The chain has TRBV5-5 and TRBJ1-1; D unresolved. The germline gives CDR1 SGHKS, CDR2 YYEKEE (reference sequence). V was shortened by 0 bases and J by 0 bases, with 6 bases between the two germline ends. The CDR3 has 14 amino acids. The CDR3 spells CASSLEQVNTEAFF. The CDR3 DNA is TGTGCCAGCAGCTTGGAGCAGGTGAACACTGAAGCTTTCTTT.

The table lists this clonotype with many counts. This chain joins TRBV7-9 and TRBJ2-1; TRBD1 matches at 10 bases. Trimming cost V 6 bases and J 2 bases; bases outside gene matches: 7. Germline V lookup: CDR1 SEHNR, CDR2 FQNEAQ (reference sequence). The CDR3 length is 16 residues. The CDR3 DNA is TGTGCCAGCAGGCAGACAGGGGGCCAAACCTACAATGAGCAGTTCTTC. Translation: CASRQTGGQTYNEQFF.

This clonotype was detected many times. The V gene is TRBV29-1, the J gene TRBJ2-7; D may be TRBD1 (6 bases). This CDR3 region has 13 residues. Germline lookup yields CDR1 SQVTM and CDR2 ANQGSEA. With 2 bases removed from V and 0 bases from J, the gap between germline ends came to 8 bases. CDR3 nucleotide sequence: TGCAGCGTTGAAAGGGACAACTCCTACGAGCAGTACTTC. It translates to CSVERDNSYEQYF.

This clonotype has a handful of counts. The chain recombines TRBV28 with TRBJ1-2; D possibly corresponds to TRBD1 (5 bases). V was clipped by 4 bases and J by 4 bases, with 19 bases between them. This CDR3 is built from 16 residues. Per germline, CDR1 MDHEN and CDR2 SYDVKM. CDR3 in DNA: TGTGCCAGCAGTTCTCGGGACCTCTCCCACCTCTATGGCTACACCTTC. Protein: CASSSRDLSHLYGYTF.

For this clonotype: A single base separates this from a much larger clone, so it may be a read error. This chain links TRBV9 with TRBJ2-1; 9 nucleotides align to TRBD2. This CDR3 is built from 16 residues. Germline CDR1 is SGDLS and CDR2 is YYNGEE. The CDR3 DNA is TGTGCCAGCAGCGCCTTTACTAGCGGGTTTTACAATGAGCAGTCCTTC. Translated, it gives CASSAFTSGFYNEQSF. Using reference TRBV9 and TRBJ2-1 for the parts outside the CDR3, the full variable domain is DSGVTQTPKHLITATGQRVTLRCSPRSGDLSVYWYQQSLDQGLQFLIQYYNGEERAKGNILERFSAQQFPDLHSELNLSSLELGDSALYFCASSAFTSGFYNEQSFGPGTRLTVL.

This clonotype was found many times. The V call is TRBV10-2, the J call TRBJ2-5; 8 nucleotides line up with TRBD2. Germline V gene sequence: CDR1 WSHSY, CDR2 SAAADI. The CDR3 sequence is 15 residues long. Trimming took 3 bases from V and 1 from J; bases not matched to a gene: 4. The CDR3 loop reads CASSDLLAVQETQYF. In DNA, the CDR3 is TGCGCCAGCAGTGATTTACTAGCGGTCCAAGAGACCCAGTACTTC.

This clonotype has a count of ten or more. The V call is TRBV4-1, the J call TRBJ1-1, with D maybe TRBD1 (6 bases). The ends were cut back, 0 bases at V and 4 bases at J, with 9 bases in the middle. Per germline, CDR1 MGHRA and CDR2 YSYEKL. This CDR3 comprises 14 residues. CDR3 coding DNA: TGCGCCAGCAGCCAAGATGGAGGGGGCACTGAAGCTTTCTTT. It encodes CASSQDGGGTEAFF.